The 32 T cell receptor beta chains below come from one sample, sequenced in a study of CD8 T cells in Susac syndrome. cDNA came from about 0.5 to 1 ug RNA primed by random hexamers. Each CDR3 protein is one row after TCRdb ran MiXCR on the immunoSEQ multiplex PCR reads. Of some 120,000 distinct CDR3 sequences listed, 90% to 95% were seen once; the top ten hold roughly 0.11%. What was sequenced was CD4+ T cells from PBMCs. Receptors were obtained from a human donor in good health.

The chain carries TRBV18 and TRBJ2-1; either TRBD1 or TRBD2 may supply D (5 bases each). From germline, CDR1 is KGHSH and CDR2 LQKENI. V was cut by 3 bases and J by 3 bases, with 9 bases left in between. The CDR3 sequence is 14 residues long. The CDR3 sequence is CASSPGPNYNEQFF. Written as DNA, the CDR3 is TGTGCCAGCTCACCGGGACCCAACTACAATGAGCAGTTCTTC.

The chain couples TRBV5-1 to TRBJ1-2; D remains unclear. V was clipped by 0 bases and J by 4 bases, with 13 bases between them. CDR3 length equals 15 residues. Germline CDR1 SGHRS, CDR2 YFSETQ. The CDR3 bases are TGCGCCAGCAGCTTGGGACGGCCTGTTGCCTATGGCTACACCTTC. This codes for CASSLGRPVAYGYTF.

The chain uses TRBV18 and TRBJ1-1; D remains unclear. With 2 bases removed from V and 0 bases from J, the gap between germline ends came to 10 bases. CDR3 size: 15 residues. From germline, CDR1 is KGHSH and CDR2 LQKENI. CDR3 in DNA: TGTGCCAGCTCACCAGTGGAGCGCATGAACACTGAAGCTTTCTTT. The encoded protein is CASSPVERMNTEAFF.

CDR3 nucleotides: TGTGCCAGCAGGTTCCCAGGGAGCAATCAGCCCCAGCATTTT. It is translated as CASRFPGSNQPQHF. The chain recombines TRBV2 with TRBJ1-5; possibly TRBD1 for D (5 bases). The CDR3 has 14 residues. The V gene lost 6 bases and the J gene lost 1 base, with 10 bases spanning the gap. CDR1 SNHLY and CDR2 FYNNEI come from the germline V gene.

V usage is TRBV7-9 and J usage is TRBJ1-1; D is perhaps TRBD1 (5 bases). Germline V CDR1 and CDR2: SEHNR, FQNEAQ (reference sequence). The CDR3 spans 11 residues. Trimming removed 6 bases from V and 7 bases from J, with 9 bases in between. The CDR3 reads CASSGAVEAFF. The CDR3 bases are TGTGCCAGCAGTGGGGCGGTTGAAGCTTTCTTT.

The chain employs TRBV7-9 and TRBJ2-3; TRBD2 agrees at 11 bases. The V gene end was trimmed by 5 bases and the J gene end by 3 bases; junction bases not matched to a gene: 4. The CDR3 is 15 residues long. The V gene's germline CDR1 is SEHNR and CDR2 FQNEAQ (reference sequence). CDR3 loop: CASSRSGRATDTQYF. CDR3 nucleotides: TGTGCCAGCAGCCGTAGCGGGAGGGCAACAGATACGCAGTATTTT.

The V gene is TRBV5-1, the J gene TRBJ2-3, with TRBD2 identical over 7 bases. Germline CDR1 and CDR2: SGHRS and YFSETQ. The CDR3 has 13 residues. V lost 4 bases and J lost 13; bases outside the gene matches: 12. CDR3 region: CASSQRAEGLEYF. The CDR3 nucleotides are TGCGCCAGCAGCCAGCGAGCCGAAGGACTAGAGTATTTT. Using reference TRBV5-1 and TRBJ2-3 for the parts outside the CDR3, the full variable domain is KAGVTQTPRYLIKTRGQQVTLSCSPISGHRSVSWYQQTPGQGLQFLFEYFSETQRNKGNFPGRFSGRQFSNSRSEMNVSTLELGDSALYLCASSQRAEGLEYFGPGTRLTVL.

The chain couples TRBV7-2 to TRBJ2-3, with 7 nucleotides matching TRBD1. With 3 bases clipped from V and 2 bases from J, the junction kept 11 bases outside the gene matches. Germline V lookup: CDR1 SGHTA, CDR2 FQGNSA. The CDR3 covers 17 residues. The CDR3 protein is CASSLGRGWGDTDTQYF. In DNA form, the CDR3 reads TGTGCCAGCAGCTTGGGCAGGGGGTGGGGAGACACAGATACGCAGTATTTT.

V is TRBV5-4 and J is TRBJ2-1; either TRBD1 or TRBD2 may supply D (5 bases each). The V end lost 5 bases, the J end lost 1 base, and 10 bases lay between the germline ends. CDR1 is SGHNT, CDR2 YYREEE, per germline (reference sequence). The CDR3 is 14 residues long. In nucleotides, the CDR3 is TGTGCCAGCAGGACGGGGCAATCCTACAATGAGCAGTTCTTC. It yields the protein CASRTGQSYNEQFF.

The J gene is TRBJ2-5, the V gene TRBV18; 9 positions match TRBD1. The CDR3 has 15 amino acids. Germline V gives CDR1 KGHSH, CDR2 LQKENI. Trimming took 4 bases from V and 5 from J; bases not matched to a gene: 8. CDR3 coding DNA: TGTGCCAGCTCACGTTCCGGAACAGGGGGCGAGACCCAGTACTTC. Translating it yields CASSRSGTGGETQYF.

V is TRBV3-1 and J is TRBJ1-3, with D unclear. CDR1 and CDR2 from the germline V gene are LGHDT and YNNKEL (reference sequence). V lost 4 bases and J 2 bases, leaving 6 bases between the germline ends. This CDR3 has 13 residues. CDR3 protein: CASSPLTGNTIYF. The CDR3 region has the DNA TGTGCCAGCAGCCCCTTAACTGGAAACACCATATATTTT. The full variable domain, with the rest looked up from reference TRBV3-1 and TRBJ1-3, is DTAVSQTPKYLVTQMGNDKSIKCEQNLGHDTMYWYKQDSKKFLKIMFSYNNKELIINETVPNRFSPKSPDKAHLNLHINSLELGDSAVYFCASSPLTGNTIYFGEGSWLTVV.

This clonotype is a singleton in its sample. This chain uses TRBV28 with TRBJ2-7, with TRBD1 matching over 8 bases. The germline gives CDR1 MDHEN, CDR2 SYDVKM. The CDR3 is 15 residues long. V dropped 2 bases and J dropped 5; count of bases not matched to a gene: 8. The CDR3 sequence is CASSLGSGGRDEQYF. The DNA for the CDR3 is TGTGCCAGCAGTTTAGGGTCAGGGGGCAGGGACGAGCAGTACTTC.

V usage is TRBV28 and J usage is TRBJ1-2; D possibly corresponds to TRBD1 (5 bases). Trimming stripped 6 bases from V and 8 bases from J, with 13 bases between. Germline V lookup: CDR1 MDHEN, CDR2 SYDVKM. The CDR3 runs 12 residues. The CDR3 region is CASSRGPGGYTF. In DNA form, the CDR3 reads TGTGCCAGCAGCCGGGGACCGGGAGGCTACACCTTC.

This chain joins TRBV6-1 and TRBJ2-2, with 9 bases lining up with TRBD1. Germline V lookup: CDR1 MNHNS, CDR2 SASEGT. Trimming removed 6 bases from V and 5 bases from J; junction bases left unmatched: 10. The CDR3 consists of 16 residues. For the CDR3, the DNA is TGTGCCAGCAGGCCACAGGGGGCCCTTAGGACCGGGGAGCTGTTTTTT. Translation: CASRPQGALRTGELFF.

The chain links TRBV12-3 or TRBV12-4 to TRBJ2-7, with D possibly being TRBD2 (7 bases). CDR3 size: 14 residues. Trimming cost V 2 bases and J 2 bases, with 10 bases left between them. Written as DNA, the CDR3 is TGTGCCAGCAGTTTATCGGGGGGCACCTACGAGCAGTACTTC. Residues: CASSLSGGTYEQYF.

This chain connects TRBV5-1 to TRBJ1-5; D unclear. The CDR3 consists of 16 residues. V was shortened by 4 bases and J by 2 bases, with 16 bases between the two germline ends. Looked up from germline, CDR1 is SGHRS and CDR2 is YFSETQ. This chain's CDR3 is CASSVDGTEGNQPQHF. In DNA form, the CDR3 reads TGCGCCAGCAGCGTGGACGGCACCGAAGGCAATCAGCCCCAGCATTTT.

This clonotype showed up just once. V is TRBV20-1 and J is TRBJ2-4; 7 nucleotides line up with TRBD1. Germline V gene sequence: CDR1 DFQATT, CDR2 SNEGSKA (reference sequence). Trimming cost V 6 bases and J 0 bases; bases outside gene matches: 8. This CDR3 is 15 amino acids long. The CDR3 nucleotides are TGCAGTGCCCTCGACAGGGTTGTAGCCAAAAACATTCAGTACTTC. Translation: CSALDRVVAKNIQYF.

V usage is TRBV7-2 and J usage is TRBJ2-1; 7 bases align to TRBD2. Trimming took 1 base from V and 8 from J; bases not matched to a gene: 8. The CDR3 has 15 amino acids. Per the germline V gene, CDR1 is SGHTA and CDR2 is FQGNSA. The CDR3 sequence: CASSLGRVRGDEQFF. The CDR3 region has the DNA TGTGCCAGCAGCTTAGGACGGGTCCGGGGGGATGAGCAGTTCTTC.

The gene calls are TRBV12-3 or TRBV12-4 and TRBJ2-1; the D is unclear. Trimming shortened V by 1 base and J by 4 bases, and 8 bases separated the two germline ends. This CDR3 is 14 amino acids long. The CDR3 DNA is TGTGCCAGCAGTTTAGATGGGGATTACAATGAGCAGTTCTTC. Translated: CASSLDGDYNEQFF.

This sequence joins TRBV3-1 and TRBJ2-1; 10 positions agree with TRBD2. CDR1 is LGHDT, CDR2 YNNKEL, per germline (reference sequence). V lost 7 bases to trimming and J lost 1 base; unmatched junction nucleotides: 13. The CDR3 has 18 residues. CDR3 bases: TGTGCCAGCACCTCCGGGCTAGCGGGAGACGAATCCTACAATGAGCAGTTCTTC. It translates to CASTSGLAGDESYNEQFF.

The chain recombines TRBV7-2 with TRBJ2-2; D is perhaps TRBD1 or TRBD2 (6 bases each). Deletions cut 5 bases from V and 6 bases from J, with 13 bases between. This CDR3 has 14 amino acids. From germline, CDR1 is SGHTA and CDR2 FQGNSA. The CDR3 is CASSQRRGSGELFF. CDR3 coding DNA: TGTGCCAGCAGCCAAAGGAGGGGGTCCGGGGAGCTGTTTTTT.

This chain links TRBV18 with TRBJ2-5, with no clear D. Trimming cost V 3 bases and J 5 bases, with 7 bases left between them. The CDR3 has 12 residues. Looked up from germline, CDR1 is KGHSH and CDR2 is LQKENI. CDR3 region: CASSPARETQYF. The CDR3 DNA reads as TGTGCCAGCTCACCGGCACGGGAGACCCAGTACTTC.

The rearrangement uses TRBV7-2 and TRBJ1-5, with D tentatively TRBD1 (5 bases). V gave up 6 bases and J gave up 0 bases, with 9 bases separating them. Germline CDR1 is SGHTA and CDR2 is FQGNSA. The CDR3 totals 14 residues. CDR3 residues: CASRSDSSNQPQHF. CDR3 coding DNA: TGTGCCAGCAGGTCCGACAGTAGCAATCAGCCCCAGCATTTT.

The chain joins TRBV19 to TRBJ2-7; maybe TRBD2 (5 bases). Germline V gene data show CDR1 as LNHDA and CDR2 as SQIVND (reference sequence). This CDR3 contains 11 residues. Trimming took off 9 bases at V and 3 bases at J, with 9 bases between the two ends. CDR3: CASAEGYEQYF. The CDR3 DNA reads TGTGCCAGCGCAGAGGGCTACGAGCAGTACTTC.

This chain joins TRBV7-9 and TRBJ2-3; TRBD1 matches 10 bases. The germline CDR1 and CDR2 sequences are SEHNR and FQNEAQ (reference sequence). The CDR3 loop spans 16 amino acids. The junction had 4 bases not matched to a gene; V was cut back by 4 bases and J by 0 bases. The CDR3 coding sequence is TGTGCCAGCAGCTACGGGACAGGGGCCAGCACAGATACGCAGTATTTT. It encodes CASSYGTGASTDTQYF.

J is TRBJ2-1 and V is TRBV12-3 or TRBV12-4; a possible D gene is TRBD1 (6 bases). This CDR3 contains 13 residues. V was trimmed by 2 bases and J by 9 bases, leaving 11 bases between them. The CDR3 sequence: CASSLIGGSEQFF. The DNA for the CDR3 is TGTGCCAGCAGTTTAATAGGGGGTAGTGAGCAGTTCTTC.

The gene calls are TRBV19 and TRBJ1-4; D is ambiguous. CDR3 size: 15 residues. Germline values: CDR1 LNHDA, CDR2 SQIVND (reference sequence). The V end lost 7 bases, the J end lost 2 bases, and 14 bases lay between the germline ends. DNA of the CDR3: TGTGCCAGTAATACCCGGACGGCTACTAATGAAAAACTGTTTTTT. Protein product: CASNTRTATNEKLFF. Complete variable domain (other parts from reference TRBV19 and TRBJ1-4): DGGITQSPKYLFRKEGQNVTLSCEQNLNHDAMYWYRQDPGQGLRLIYYSQIVNDFQKGDIAEGYSVSREKKESFPLTVTSAQKNPTAFYLCASNTRTATNEKLFFGSGTQLSVL.

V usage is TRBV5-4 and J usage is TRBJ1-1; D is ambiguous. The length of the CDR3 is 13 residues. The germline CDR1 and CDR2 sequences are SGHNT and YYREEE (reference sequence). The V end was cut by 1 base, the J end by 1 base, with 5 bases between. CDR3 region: CASSLIENTEAFF. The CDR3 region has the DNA TGTGCCAGCAGCTTGATTGAGAACACTGAAGCTTTCTTT.

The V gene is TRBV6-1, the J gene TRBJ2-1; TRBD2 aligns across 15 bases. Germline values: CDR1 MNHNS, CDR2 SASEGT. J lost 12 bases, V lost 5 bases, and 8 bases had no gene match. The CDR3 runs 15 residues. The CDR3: CASSPRTSGRAWQFF. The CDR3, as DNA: TGTGCCAGCAGTCCTCGGACTAGCGGGAGGGCGTGGCAGTTCTTC.

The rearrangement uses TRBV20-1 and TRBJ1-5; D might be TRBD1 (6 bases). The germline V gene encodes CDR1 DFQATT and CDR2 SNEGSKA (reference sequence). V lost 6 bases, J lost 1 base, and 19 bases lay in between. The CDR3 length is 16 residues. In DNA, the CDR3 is TGCAGTGCCCCCCGGATGGGGGGCTCGAGCAATCAGCCCCAGCATTTT. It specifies CSAPRMGGSSNQPQHF.

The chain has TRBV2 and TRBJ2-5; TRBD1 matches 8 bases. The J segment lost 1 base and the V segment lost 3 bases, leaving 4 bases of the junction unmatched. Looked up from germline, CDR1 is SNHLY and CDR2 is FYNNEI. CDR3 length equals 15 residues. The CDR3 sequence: CASSDVDRGQETQYF. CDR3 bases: TGTGCCAGCAGTGACGTTGACAGGGGCCAAGAGACCCAGTACTTC.

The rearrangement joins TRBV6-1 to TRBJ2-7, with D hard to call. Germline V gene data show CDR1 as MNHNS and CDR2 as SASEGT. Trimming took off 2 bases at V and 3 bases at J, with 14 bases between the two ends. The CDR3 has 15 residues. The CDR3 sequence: CASSERNRLRYEQYF. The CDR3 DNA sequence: TGTGCCAGCAGTGAAAGGAACCGGCTGCGCTACGAGCAGTACTTC.